This TCR beta chain was identified during a study of identical twins. Overall study findings and caveats: Out-of-frame TCR alpha sharing observed in monozygotic twins exceeded model estimates.

In TCRdb, the 5' RACE reads were re-called with MiXCR into one record per CDR3 protein. The table has 600,000 to 800,000 distinct CDR3 sequences, 21% seen once. The V and J ends lost 0 bases and 5 bases, in that order; junction bases with no gene match: 1. The CDR3 totals 14 residues. Germline V lookup: CDR1 SGDLS, CDR2 YYNGEE. This clonotype showed up just a few times. What it recognizes is unknown. The sample was also reused in another study, on T cells expressing NK-cell markers. In that study: Dominance of the CD3+CD56-NKG2C+ fraction by these clonotypes also held in a handful of donors. No clear determination of HCMV specificity was made for expanded NKG2C+ T cell clones.

This clonotype originated in a woman aged 18-29 years in good health. V usage is TRBV9 and J usage is TRBJ2-7, with TRBD2 identical over 11 bases. The material sequenced was PBMCs. The CDR3 region has the DNA TGTGCCAGCAGCGTAGTAGCGGGAGGGGACGAGCAGTACTTC. Amino acid sequence: CASSVVAGGDEQYF.